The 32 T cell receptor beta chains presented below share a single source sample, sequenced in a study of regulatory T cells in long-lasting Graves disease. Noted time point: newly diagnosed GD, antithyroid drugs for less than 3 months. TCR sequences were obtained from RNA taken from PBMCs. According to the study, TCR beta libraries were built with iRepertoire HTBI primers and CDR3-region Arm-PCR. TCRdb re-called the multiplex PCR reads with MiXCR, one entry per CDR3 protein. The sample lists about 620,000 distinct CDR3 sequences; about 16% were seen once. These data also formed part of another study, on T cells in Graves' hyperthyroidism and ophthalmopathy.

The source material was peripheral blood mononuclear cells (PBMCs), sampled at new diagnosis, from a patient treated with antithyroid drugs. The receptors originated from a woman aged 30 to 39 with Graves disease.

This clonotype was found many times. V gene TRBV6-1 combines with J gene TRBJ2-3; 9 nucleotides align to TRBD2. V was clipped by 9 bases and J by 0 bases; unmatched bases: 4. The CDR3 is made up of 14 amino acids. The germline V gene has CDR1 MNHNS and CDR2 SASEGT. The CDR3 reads CASLAGLSTDTQYF. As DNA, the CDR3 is TGTGCCAGTCTAGCGGGACTTAGCACAGATACGCAGTATTTT.

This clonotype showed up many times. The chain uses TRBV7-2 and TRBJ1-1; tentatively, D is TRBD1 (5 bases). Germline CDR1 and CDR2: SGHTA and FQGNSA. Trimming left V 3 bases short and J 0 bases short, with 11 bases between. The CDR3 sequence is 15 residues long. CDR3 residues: CASSFQPQVNTEAFF. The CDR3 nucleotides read TGTGCCAGCAGCTTCCAACCACAGGTGAACACTGAAGCTTTCTTT.

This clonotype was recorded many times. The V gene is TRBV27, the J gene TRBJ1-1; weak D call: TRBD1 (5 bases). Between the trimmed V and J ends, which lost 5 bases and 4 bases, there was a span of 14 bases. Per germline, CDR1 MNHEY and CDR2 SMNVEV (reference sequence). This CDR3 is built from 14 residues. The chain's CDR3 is CASSPRGASTEAFF. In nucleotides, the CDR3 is TGTGCCAGCAGTCCCCGGGGCGCGAGCACTGAAGCTTTCTTT.

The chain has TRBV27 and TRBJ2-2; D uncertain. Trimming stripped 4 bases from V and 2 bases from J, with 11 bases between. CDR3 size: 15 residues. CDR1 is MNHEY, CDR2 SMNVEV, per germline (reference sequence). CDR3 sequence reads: CASSSTRANTGELFF. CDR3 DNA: TGTGCCAGCAGTTCGACCCGGGCCAACACCGGGGAGCTGTTTTTT.

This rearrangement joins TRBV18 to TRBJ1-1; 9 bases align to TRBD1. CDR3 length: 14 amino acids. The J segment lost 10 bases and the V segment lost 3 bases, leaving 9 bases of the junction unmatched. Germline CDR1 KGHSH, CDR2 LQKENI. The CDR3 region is CASSPGQGGSGAFF. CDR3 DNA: TGTGCCAGCTCACCGGGACAGGGCGGCTCAGGAGCTTTCTTT.

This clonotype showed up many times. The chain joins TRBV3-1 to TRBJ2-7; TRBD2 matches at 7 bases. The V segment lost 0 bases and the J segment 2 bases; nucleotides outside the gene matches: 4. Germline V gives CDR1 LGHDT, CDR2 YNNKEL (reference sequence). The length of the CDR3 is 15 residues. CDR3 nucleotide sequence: TGTGCCAGCAGCCAAGATCCAGGGAGGGCCTACGAGCAGTACTTC. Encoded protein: CASSQDPGRAYEQYF.

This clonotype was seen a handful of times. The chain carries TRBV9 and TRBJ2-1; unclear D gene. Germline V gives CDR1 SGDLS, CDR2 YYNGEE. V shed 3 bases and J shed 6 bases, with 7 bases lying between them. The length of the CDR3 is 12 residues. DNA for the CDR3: TGTGCCAGCAGCGAATACGGCAATGAGCAGTTCTTC. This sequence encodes CASSEYGNEQFF.

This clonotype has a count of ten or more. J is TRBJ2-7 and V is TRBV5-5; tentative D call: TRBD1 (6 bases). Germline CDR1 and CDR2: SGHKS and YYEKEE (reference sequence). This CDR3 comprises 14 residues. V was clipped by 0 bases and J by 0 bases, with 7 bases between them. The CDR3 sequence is CASSLEGVSYEQYF. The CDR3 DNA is TGTGCCAGCAGCTTGGAGGGGGTCTCCTACGAGCAGTACTTC.

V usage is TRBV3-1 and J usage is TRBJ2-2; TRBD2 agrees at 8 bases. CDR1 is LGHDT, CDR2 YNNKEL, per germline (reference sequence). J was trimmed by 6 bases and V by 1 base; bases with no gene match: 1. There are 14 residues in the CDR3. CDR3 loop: CASSQAGGSGELFF. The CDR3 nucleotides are TGTGCCAGCAGCCAAGCGGGAGGGTCCGGGGAGCTGTTTTTT.

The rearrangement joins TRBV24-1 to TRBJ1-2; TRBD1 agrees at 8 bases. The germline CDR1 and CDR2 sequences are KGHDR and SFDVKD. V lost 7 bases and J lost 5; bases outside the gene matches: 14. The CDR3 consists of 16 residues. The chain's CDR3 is CATSESGTGVLYGYTF. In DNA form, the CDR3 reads TGTGCCACCAGCGAATCCGGGACAGGAGTACTATATGGCTACACCTTC.

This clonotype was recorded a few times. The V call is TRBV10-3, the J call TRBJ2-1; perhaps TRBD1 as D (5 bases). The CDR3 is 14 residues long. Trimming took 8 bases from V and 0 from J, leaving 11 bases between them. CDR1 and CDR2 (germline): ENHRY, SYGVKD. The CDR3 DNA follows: TGTGCCATCGCCCAGGGAAACTCCTACAATGAGCAGTTCTTC. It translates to CAIAQGNSYNEQFF.

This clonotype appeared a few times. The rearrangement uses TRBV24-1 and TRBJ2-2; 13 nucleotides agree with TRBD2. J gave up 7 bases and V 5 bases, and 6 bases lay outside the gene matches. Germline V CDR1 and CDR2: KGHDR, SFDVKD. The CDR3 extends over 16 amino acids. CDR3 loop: CATSGGLAGVNGELFF. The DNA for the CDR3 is TGTGCCACCAGTGGAGGACTAGCGGGAGTTAACGGGGAGCTGTTTTTT.

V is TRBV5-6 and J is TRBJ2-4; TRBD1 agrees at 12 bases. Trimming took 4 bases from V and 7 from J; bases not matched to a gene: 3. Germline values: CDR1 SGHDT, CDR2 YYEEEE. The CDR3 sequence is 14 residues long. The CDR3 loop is CASSLGQGANIQYF. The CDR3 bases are TGTGCCAGCAGCCTGGGACAGGGGGCGAACATTCAGTACTTC.

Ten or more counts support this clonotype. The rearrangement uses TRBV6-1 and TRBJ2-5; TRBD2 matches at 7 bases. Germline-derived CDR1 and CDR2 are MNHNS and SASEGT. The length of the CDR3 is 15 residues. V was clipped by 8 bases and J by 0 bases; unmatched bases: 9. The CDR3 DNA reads TGTGCCAGCCAGCCGGGAGGTCCCTACCAAGAGACCCAGTACTTC. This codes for CASQPGGPYQETQYF.

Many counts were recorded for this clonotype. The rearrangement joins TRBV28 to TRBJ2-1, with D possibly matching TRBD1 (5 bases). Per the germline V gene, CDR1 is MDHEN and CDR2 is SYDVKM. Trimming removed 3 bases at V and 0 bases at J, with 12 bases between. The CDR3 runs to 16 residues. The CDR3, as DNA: TGTGCCAGCAGTTTCCTTAGGGGTGGCTCCTACAATGAGCAGTTCTTC. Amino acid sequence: CASSFLRGGSYNEQFF.

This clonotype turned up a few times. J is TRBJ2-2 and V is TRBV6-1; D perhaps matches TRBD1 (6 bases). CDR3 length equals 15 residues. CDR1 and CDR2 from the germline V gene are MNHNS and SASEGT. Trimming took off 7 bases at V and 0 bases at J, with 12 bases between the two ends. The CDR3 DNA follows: TGTGCCAGCAAACCACAGGGCGCGAACACCGGGGAGCTGTTTTTT. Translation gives CASKPQGANTGELFF.

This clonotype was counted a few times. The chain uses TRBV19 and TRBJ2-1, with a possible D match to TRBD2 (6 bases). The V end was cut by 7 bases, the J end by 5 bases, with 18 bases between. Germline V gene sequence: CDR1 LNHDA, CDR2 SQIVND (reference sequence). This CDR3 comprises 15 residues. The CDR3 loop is CASTRSGAANNEQFF. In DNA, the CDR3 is TGTGCCAGTACTCGCTCGGGAGCAGCGAACAATGAGCAGTTCTTC.

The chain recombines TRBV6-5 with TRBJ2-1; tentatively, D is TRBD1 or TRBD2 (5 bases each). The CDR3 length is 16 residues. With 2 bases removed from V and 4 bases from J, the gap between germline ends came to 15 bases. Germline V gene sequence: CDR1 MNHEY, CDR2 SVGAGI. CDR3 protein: CASSYGLGRKYNEQFF. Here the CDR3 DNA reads TGTGCCAGCAGTTACGGATTGGGACGGAAATACAATGAGCAGTTCTTC.

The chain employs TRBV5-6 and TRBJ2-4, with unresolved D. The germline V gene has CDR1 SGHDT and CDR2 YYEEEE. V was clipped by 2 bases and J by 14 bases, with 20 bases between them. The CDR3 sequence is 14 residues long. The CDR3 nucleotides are TGTGCCAGCAGCTTCTACACCCGGGCCGTAAAAGAGTACTTC. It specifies CASSFYTRAVKEYF.

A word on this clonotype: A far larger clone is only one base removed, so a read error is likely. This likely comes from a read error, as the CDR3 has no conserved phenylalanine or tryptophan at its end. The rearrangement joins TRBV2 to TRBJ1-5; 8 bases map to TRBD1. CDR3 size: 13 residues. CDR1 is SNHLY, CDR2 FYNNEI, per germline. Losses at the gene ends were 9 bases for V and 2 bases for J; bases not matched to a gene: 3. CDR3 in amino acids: CASGQGGNQPQHL. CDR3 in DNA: TGTGCCAGTGGACAGGGTGGCAATCAGCCCCAGCATTTA.

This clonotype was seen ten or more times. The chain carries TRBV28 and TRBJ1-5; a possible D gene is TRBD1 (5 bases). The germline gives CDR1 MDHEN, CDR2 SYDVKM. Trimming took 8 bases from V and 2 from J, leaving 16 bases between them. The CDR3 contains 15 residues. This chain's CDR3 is CASRLGQVGNQPQHF. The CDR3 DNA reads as TGTGCCAGCCGGCTGGGGCAGGTAGGCAATCAGCCCCAGCATTTT.

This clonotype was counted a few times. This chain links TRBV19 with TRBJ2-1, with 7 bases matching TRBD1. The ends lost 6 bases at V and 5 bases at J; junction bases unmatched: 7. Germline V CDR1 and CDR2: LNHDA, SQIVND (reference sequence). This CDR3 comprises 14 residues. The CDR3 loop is CASSDRVRHNEQFF. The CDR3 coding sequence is TGTGCCAGTAGCGACAGGGTTCGACACAATGAGCAGTTCTTC.

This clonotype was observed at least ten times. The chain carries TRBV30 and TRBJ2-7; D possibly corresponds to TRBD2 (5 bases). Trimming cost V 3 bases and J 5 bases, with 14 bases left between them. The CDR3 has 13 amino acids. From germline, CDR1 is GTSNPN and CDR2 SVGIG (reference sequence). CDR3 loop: CAWRTGVPHEQYF. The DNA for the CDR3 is TGTGCCTGGAGAACCGGGGTTCCACACGAGCAGTACTTC.

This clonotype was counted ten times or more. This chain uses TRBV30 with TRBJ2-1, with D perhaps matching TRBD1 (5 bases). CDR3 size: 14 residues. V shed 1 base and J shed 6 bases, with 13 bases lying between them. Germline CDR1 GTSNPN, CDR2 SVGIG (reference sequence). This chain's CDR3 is CAWSGQTIFNEQFF. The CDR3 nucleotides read TGTGCCTGGAGTGGACAGACGATATTCAATGAGCAGTTCTTC.

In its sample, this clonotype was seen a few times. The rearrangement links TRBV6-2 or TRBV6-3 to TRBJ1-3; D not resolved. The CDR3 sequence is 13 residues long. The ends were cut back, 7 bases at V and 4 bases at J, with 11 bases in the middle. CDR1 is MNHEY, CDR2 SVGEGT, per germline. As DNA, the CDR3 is TGTGCCAGCATAAGTCCCAGCGGAAACACCATATATTTT. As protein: CASISPSGNTIYF.

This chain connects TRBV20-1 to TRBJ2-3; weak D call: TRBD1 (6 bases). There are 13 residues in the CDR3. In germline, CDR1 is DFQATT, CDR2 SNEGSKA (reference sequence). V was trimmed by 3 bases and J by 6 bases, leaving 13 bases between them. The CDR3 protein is CSASQGYSDTQYF. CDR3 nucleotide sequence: TGCAGTGCTAGCCAGGGGTATTCCGATACGCAGTATTTT.

CDR3 nucleotide sequence: TGTGCCAGCAGTGACCCAGGCAGGGGAAGTGGCTACACCTTC. It yields the protein CASSDPGRGSGYTF. The chain joins TRBV6-4 to TRBJ1-2, with a possible D match to TRBD1 (6 bases). The V end was cut by 2 bases, the J end by 7 bases, with 14 bases between. CDR1 MRHNA and CDR2 SNTAGT come from the germline V gene. The CDR3 has 14 residues.

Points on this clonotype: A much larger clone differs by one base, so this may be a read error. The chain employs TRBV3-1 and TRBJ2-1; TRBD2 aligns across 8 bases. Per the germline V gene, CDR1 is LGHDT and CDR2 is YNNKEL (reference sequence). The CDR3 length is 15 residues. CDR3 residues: CASMGGRNSYSEQFF. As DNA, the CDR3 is TGTGCCAGCATGGGCGGGAGGAACTCTTACAGTGAGCAGTTCTTC.

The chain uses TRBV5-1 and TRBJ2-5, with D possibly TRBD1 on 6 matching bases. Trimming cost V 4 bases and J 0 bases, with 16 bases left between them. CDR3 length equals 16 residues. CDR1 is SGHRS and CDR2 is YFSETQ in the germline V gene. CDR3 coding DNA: TGCGCCAGCAGCGTACCGACAGGCCTTAACCAAGAGACCCAGTACTTC. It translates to CASSVPTGLNQETQYF.

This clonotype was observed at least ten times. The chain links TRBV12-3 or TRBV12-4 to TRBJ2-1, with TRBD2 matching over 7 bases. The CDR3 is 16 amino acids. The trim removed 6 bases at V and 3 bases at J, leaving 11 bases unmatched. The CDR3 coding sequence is TGTGCCAGCAGAGTAGGCGGGACTATATTCTACAATGAGCAGTTCTTC. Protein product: CASRVGGTIFYNEQFF.

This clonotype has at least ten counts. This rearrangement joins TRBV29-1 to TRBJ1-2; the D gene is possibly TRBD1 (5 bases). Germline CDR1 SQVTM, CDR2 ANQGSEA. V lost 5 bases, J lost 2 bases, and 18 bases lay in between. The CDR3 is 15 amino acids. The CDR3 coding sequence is TGCAGCGTTCCGGAAGGCAGGGATACGAACTATGGCTACACCTTC. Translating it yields CSVPEGRDTNYGYTF.

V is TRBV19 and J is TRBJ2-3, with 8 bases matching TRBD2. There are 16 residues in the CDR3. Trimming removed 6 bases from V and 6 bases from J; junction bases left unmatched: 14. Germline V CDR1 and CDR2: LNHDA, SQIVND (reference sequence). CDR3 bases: TGTGCCAGTAGCCACCGACCTGGGACTAGGGGGGATACGCAGTATTTT. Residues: CASSHRPGTRGDTQYF.